Shown below are 20 T cell receptor beta chains from a single sample sequenced in a study of T cell changes during pregnancy in multiple sclerosis. Using immunoSEQ multiplex PCR, the repertoire was profiled, and TCRdb retains in-frame clones only, with some absent. The sample yields about 110,000 clones, just under 95% seen once. Source: peripheral blood, taken in the third trimester of pregnancy. These TCRs come from a female donor in good health, enrolled as a control in a pregnancy study.

This chain connects TRBV7-9 to TRBJ2-7; D ambiguous. Trimming shortened V by 2 bases and J by 3 bases, and 11 bases separated the two germline ends. The CDR3 has 14 residues. The germline V gene encodes CDR1 SEHNR and CDR2 FQNEAQ (reference sequence). For the CDR3, the DNA is TGTGCCAGCAGCTTACCCGTGGCTAGCTACGAGCAGTACTTC. Its protein is CASSLPVASYEQYF.

The V call is TRBV7-2, the J call TRBJ2-7, with D possibly being TRBD1 (6 bases). Trimming shortened V by 2 bases and J by 5 bases, and 16 bases separated the two germline ends. The CDR3 is 15 residues long. Germline values: CDR1 SGHTA, CDR2 FQGNSA. The CDR3: CASSLRAGDRNEQYF. The CDR3 coding sequence is TGTGCCAGCAGCTTAAGGGCAGGGGATAGGAACGAGCAGTACTTC.

The rearrangement uses TRBV7-2 and TRBJ1-3, with a weak D call TRBD1 (6 bases). The CDR3 extends over 16 amino acids. Trimming stripped 5 bases from V and 2 bases from J, with 16 bases between. Germline V gene data show CDR1 as SGHTA and CDR2 as FQGNSA. The CDR3 nucleotides are TGTGCCAGCAGCCAGCGAGGGGGTTTCACTGGAAACACCATATATTTT. It encodes CASSQRGGFTGNTIYF.

This clone has a count of ten or more. This chain joins TRBV19 and TRBJ2-7, with 8 bases identical to TRBD1. This CDR3 has 17 amino acids. Germline values: CDR1 LNHDA, CDR2 SQIVND (reference sequence). Unmatched junction bases numbered 16, after V lost 2 bases and J lost 7 bases. The chain's CDR3 is CASSIRGQGSLSGEQYF. The CDR3 nucleotides read TGTGCCAGTAGTATACGAGGACAGGGATCCCTTTCAGGGGAGCAGTACTTC.

V is TRBV19 and J is TRBJ1-5; 12 bases are a match to TRBD1. Trimming at V came to 8 bases and at J to 6 bases, leaving 8 bases not matched to a gene. This CDR3 has 15 amino acids. Germline loops: CDR1 LNHDA, CDR2 SQIVND (reference sequence). The CDR3 sequence: CASGDRGLVGQPQHF. Here the CDR3 DNA reads TGTGCCAGTGGGGACAGGGGGCTTGTGGGTCAGCCCCAGCATTTT.

The chain couples TRBV13 to TRBJ2-2; 7 bases are a match to TRBD1. The CDR3 totals 15 residues. In germline, CDR1 is PRHDT, CDR2 FYEKMQ (reference sequence). With V trimmed by 6 bases and J by 5 bases, 9 bases remained unmatched. The CDR3 DNA follows: TGTGCCAGCAGTTCAGGGGACAGATTGACCGGGGAGCTGTTTTTT. As protein: CASSSGDRLTGELFF.

The genes are TRBV2 and TRBJ2-3; 10 nucleotides align to TRBD2. Losses at the gene ends were 3 bases for V and 6 bases for J; bases not matched to a gene: 12. The germline V gene encodes CDR1 SNHLY and CDR2 FYNNEI. The CDR3 length is 17 residues. The CDR3 reads CASSDPYSGGREDTQYF. CDR3 sequence (DNA): TGTGCCAGCAGTGATCCCTATAGCGGGGGGAGGGAGGATACGCAGTATTTT.

The chain combines TRBV25-1 with TRBJ2-3; D may be TRBD2 (5 bases). The V and J ends lost 5 bases and 1 base respectively, with 16 bases between them. The CDR3 has 16 amino acids. The germline V gene encodes CDR1 MGHDK and CDR2 SYGVNS. Here the CDR3 reads CASSPLNPGGTDTQYF. CDR3 in DNA: TGTGCCAGCAGTCCATTAAACCCCGGGGGCACAGATACGCAGTATTTT.

This clone appeared once. The CDR3 nucleotides read TGTGCCAGCAGCTTAAGAGCGGCAGCGAATCCCTCAGGAGGCACTGAAGCTTTCTTT. Amino acid sequence: CASSLRAAANPSGGTEAFF. The rearrangement joins TRBV7-2 to TRBJ1-1; D unclear. V was pared by 2 bases and J by 4 bases, with 26 bases between. The CDR3 sequence is 19 residues long. CDR1 and CDR2 from the germline V gene are SGHTA and FQGNSA.

V gene TRBV6-5 combines with J gene TRBJ2-7; D may be TRBD1 (7 bases). The V and J ends lost 0 bases and 2 bases respectively, with 11 bases between them. The CDR3 runs to 15 residues. Germline-derived CDR1 and CDR2 are MNHEY and SVGAGI. The CDR3 DNA follows: TGTGCCAGCAGTTACTCGACAGGGAGGACCTACGAGCAGTACTTC. Protein: CASSYSTGRTYEQYF.

The genes are TRBV19 and TRBJ1-5, with D maybe TRBD1 (5 bases). The V end was cut by 3 bases, the J end by 0 bases, with 12 bases between. The CDR3 consists of 16 residues. Germline V gene lookup returns CDR1 LNHDA and CDR2 SQIVND (reference sequence). The CDR3 DNA reads as TGTGCCAGTAGTATGATGGGGCCCTATAGCAATCAGCCCCAGCATTTT. Translating gives CASSMMGPYSNQPQHF.

The V gene is TRBV6-6, the J gene TRBJ1-1; D not resolved. Germline CDR1 and CDR2: MNHNY and SVGAGI (reference sequence). V lost 2 bases to trimming and J lost 1 base, with 5 bases between them. This CDR3 contains 13 residues. CDR3 region: CASSYGPNTEAFF. In DNA form, the CDR3 reads TGTGCCAGCAGTTACGGCCCGAACACTGAAGCTTTCTTT.

This chain links TRBV4-1 with TRBJ1-1; D not resolved. This CDR3 is 15 amino acids long. Germline V gene lookup returns CDR1 MGHRA and CDR2 YSYEKL. Trimming stripped 0 bases from V and 0 bases from J, with 8 bases between. CDR3 loop: CASSQETALNTEAFF. The CDR3, as DNA: TGCGCCAGCAGCCAAGAAACAGCTCTGAACACTGAAGCTTTCTTT.

The gene calls are TRBV19 and TRBJ2-1, with a tentative D call TRBD2 (7 bases). Per germline, CDR1 LNHDA and CDR2 SQIVND (reference sequence). The V end was cut by 0 bases, the J end by 0 bases, with 21 bases between. The CDR3 has 20 amino acids. This CDR3 reads CASSIDAGGGGYGSYNEQFF. The CDR3 DNA follows: TGTGCCAGTAGTATAGATGCCGGGGGCGGGGGCTATGGCTCCTACAATGAGCAGTTCTTC. Supplemented by reference TRBV19 and TRBJ2-1, the full variable domain reads DGGITQSPKYLFRKEGQNVTLSCEQNLNHDAMYWYRQDPGQGLRLIYYSQIVNDFQKGDIAEGYSVSREKKESFPLTVTSAQKNPTAFYLCASSIDAGGGGYGSYNEQFFGPGTRLTVL.

J is TRBJ1-1 and V is TRBV5-6; D call uncertain. The CDR3 loop spans 12 amino acids. Germline loops: CDR1 SGHDT, CDR2 YYEEEE. Trimming pared 2 bases from V and 5 bases from J, leaving 7 bases between. In nucleotides, the CDR3 is TGTGCCAGCAGCTTCGGGGAAACTGAAGCTTTCTTT. Translating it yields CASSFGETEAFF.

This chain connects TRBV21-1 to TRBJ1-2; the D segment call TRBD1 is taken from the table without a DNA check. TRBV21-1 is listed as a pseudogene. CDR3 length: 14 amino acids. This chain's CDR3 is CASSKASDRGRLTF. DNA of the CDR3: TGTGCCAGCAGCAAAGCCTCAGACAGGGGGCGACTCACCTTC.

This clone is a singleton in its sample. The chain carries TRBV5-1 and TRBJ1-2; no clear D gene. The CDR3 runs 13 residues. In germline, CDR1 is SGHRS, CDR2 YFSETQ. V was pared by 3 bases and J by 1 base, with 7 bases between. CDR3 sequence (DNA): TGCGCCAGCAGCTCCGACATTAACTATGGCTACACCTTC. As protein: CASSSDINYGYTF.

The V gene is TRBV7-2, the J gene TRBJ1-1, with 7 bases matching TRBD1. The CDR3 loop spans 13 amino acids. Germline V CDR1 and CDR2: SGHTA, FQGNSA. The trim removed 1 base at V and 11 bases at J, leaving 7 bases unmatched. The CDR3 nucleotides are TGTGCCAGCAGCTTAGGGCAGGGGGTCCGGGCTTTCTTT. Translated, it gives CASSLGQGVRAFF.

The rearrangement joins TRBV27 to TRBJ1-1, with 9 bases lining up with TRBD1. Trimming took 2 bases from V and 8 from J; bases not matched to a gene: 0. CDR1 and CDR2 (germline): MNHEY, SMNVEV (reference sequence). The CDR3 has 12 residues. CDR3 nucleotide sequence: TGTGCCAGCAGTTTAACAGGGGGCGAAGCTTTCTTT. The encoded protein is CASSLTGGEAFF.

The rearrangement uses TRBV4-1 and TRBJ1-5; no definite D call. Germline values: CDR1 MGHRA, CDR2 YSYEKL. This CDR3 is built from 17 residues. Between the trimmed V and J ends, which lost 4 bases and 0 bases, there was a span of 16 bases. The CDR3 loop reads CASSLHADTNSNQPQHF. DNA for the CDR3: TGCGCCAGCAGCCTTCATGCGGATACAAATAGCAATCAGCCCCAGCATTTT.